Each of the 9 T cell receptor beta chains below was sequenced from the same sample in a study of T cells in Graves' hyperthyroidism and ophthalmopathy. Template material for amplifying TCR beta CDR3 regions consisted of RNA transcripts. A first-round RT-PCR of the TCR CDR3 used the HTBI primer set. TCRdb re-analysed the multiplex PCR reads in MiXCR, keeping a single row per CDR3 protein. The sample shows around 490,000 distinct CDR3 sequences, just under 20% of them seen only once. The sample consisted of blood. These TCRs come from a man aged 35 to 55 with Graves' ophthalmopathy.

This clonotype was counted between two and nine times. A read error is possible here, since a much larger clone lies one base away. The CDR3 DNA sequence: TGCAGTGCTAGAAATCGGACAGAGGGCTATGGCTACACCTTC. It yields the protein CSARNRTEGYGYTF. The rearrangement links TRBV20-1 to TRBJ1-2; weak D call: TRBD1 (6 bases). The V and J ends lost 2 bases and 4 bases respectively, with 14 bases between them. From germline, CDR1 is DFQATT and CDR2 SNEGSKA (reference sequence). The CDR3 is 14 amino acids.

The sample holds a few counts of this clonotype. The rearrangement uses TRBV28 and TRBJ2-7; possible D gene TRBD2, 6 bases. Germline V CDR1 and CDR2: MDHEN, SYDVKM. V lost 2 bases to trimming and J lost 0 bases, with 11 bases between them. The CDR3 runs 15 residues. The CDR3 region is CASSLTSPLSYEQYF. CDR3 coding DNA: TGTGCCAGCAGTTTAACTAGCCCACTCTCCTACGAGCAGTACTTC.

This clonotype was counted many times. This chain joins TRBV20-1 and TRBJ2-7, with 8 bases that match TRBD2. The ends lost 3 bases at V and 0 bases at J; junction bases unmatched: 7. Germline CDR1 DFQATT, CDR2 SNEGSKA (reference sequence). This CDR3 comprises 15 residues. CDR3 in DNA: TGCAGTGCTAGTTTAGCGGGGACTAGCTCCTACGAGCAGTACTTC. Its protein is CSASLAGTSSYEQYF.

The chain joins TRBV7-8 to TRBJ2-2; D gene ambiguous. The germline gives CDR1 SGHVS, CDR2 FQNEAQ. The CDR3 has 14 amino acids. V lost 8 bases and J 5 bases, leaving 15 bases between the germline ends. CDR3 coding DNA: TGTGCCAGCGGACGAGGATGGTTAACCGGGGAGCTGTTTTTT. Its protein product is CASGRGWLTGELFF. The whole variable domain, remainder taken from reference TRBV7-8 and TRBJ2-2, is GAGVSQSPRYKVAKRGQDVALRCDPISGHVSLFWYQQALGQGPEFLTYFQNEAQLDKSGLPSDRFFAERPEGSVSTLKIQRTQQEDSAVYLCASGRGWLTGELFFGEGSRLTVL.

This clonotype was observed at least ten times. The genes are TRBV27 and TRBJ1-1; D is uncertain. The length of the CDR3 is 14 residues. Deletions cut 2 bases from V and 5 bases from J, with 12 bases between. CDR1 and CDR2 (germline): MNHEY, SMNVEV (reference sequence). CDR3 amino acids: CASSLSQAATEAFF. CDR3 DNA: TGTGCCAGCAGTTTAAGCCAGGCTGCTACTGAAGCTTTCTTT.

V and J are TRBV9 and TRBJ2-6; the D gene is possibly TRBD1 (6 bases). V lost 7 bases and J 2 bases, leaving 13 bases between the germline ends. The V gene's germline CDR1 is SGDLS and CDR2 YYNGEE. The CDR3 runs 15 residues. CDR3 sequence reads: CASLGASPGANVLTF. CDR3 in DNA: TGTGCCAGCCTGGGGGCATCCCCTGGGGCCAACGTCCTGACTTTC.

The V and J genes are TRBV4-3 and TRBJ2-7; D unclear. The germline V gene encodes CDR1 LGHNA and CDR2 YSLEER. V was cut by 0 bases and J by 5 bases, with 8 bases left in between. CDR3 length: 13 amino acids. In DNA, the CDR3 is TGCGCCAGCAGCCAAGAGGGTTGGGACGAGCAGTACTTC. Translated, it gives CASSQEGWDEQYF.

This clonotype was recorded a few times. The chain combines TRBV7-3 with TRBJ2-1; TRBD2 aligns across 15 bases. This CDR3 region has 12 residues. With V trimmed by 11 bases and J by 10 bases, 3 bases remained unmatched. Germline loops: CDR1 SGHTA, CDR2 FQGTGA. The CDR3 loop is CACGTSGGEQFF. DNA for the CDR3: TGTGCCTGCGGGACTAGCGGGGGGGAGCAGTTCTTC.

J is TRBJ1-6 and V is TRBV27; TRBD1 might be the D (6 bases). The CDR3 has 16 amino acids. CDR1 is MNHEY, CDR2 SMNVEV, per germline (reference sequence). Deletions cut 6 bases from V and 6 bases from J, with 18 bases between. DNA of the CDR3: TGTGCCAGCAGCACCAGAGGGGGGGCTGGTAATTCACCCCTCCACTTT. Translated: CASSTRGGAGNSPLHF.